This T cell receptor beta chain was recorded in a study of blood T cell repertoires in COVID-19. For the study at large: Italy, Spain and the United States were the sources of the convalescent and acute COVID-19 samples.

As originally analysed: Amplification from reference gene primers served as the basis for estimated nucleated cell counts. TCRdb's copy holds only in-frame clones and misses some; the assay was immunoSEQ multiplex PCR. That table gives V, J and clone size, and the DNA gave D and trimming. Of around 130,000 clones listed, 84% are singletons. The germline V gene encodes CDR1 SQVTM and CDR2 ANQGSEA. There are 14 residues in the CDR3. With 2 bases removed from V and 2 bases from J, the gap between germline ends came to 12 bases. The rearrangement links TRBV29-1 to TRBJ1-2; D unresolved. The sample comprised peripheral blood. The clonotype comes from a woman between 55 and 75 years old with acute or convalescent COVID-19. CDR3 sequence reads: CSVERGEANYGYTF. DNA of the CDR3: TGCAGCGTTGAACGGGGAGAGGCGAACTATGGCTACACCTTC.